This TCR beta chain is drawn from a study of cytomegalovirus exposure and HLA in healthy donors. On this clone itself: Its target is not known.

Vbeta (60) and Jbeta (13) primers were used in the PCR. Generated by immunoSEQ multiplex PCR, the TCRdb table keeps only in-frame clones and is missing some. The sample includes about 130,000 clones, around four fifths of them seen just once. Findings of the study overall: For presence/absence analyses, sequencing depth was assumed to be roughly uniform across donors. In a later analysis, a missense DCLRE1C variant was linked to TCR beta V- and J-gene trimming.

Whereas donors were nominally healthy upon sampling, unrecorded immune exposures were probable. Sequencing used PBMCs. This TCR came from a man in his forties in good health and CMV-seronegative.

The CDR3 nucleotides are TGTGCCAGCAGTGAATCGACAGGGGGCACCTACGAGCAGTACTTC. It specifies CASSESTGGTYEQYF. The V gene is TRBV25-1, the J gene TRBJ2-5; 10 bases are shared with TRBD1. TRBJ2-7 matches the DNA end more closely, so the J call is doubtful. CDR1 and CDR2 from the germline V gene are MGHDK and SYGVNS. The CDR3 length is 15 residues.